Described below is a single T cell receptor beta chain sequence and its context. Its antigen is not identified. The table came from immunoSEQ multiplex PCR; TCRdb's copy has only in-frame clones and leaves some out. The sample lists about 110,000 clones, 85% to 90% occurring once. Time point in this sample: week 11, during vaccination. Doses comprised 300 ug of mutant IDH1 20-mer peptide each, plus topical imiquimod. New WHO grade 3 or 4 IDH1-mutant, ATRX-lost astrocytomas were present in all donors. The CDR3 contains 15 residues. V gave up 6 bases and J gave up 0 bases, with 14 bases separating them. Germline V gives CDR1 MNHEY, CDR2 SMNVEV (reference sequence). The data stem from a study of a mutant IDH1 vaccine in newly diagnosed glioma. Findings of the study overall: Among patients, roughly 93% showed immune responses induced by the vaccine.

The sequences come from PBMCs, collected from a glioma patient whose treatment included an IDH1 peptide vaccine. This chain uses TRBV27 with TRBJ2-5; D tentatively fits TRBD1 or TRBD2 (5 bases each). The sequence was collected from a woman in her fifties or sixties with glioma. The CDR3 bases are TGTGCCAGCAGCCCCTCCGTGGGGGACCAAGAGACCCAGTACTTC. Its protein product is CASSPSVGDQETQYF.